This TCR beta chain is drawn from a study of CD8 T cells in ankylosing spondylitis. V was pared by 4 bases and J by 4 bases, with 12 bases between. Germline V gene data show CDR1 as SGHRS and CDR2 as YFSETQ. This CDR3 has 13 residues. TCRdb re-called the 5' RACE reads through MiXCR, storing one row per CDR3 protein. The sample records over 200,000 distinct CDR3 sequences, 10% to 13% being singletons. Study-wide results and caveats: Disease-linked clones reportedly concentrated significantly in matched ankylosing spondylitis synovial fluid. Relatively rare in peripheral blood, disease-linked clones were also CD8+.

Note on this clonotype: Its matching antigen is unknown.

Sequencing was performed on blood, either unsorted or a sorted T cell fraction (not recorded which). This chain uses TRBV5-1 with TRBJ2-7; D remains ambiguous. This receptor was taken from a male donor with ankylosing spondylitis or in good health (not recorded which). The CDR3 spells CASSADGWYEQYF. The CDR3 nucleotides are TGCGCCAGCAGCGCGGACGGTTGGTACGAGCAGTACTTC. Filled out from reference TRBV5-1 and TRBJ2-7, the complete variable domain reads KAGVTQTPRYLIKTRGQQVTLSCSPISGHRSVSWYQQTPGQGLQFLFEYFSETQRNKGNFPGRFSGRQFSNSRSEMNVSTLELGDSALYLCASSADGWYEQYFGPGTRLTVT.